This TCR beta chain was identified during a study of shared clonotypes between healthy human individuals. Measured with immunoSEQ multiplex PCR; TCRdb has only the in-frame clones, and not every one. The profile shows hundreds of thousands of clones, around four fifths of them singletons. This CDR3 region has 19 residues. Germline V CDR1 and CDR2: SQVTM, ANQGSEA. The V and J ends lost 0 bases and 0 bases respectively, with 21 bases between them. The clonotype comes from a woman in her 30s in good health. Specimen: memory CD4+ T cells sorted from blood. Specified subset: CD45RA-negative fraction. The V gene is TRBV29-1, the J gene TRBJ2-4, with D possibly matching TRBD2 (6 bases). The CDR3 loop is CSVEDLSGTPRLAKNIQYF. The CDR3 region has the DNA TGCAGCGTTGAAGATCTTTCCGGGACTCCAAGACTAGCCAAAAACATTCAGTACTTC.